The present T cell receptor beta chain was sequenced within a study of blood T cell repertoires in COVID-19 (dated by TCRdb to 2018 to 2020). With respect to the entire study: Collaborator samples came from the United States, Italy and Spain and covered acute and convalescent phases of COVID-19. HLA class I and class II types, where available, came from metadata supplied by the sample provider rather than from assay-based typing. The material from the prospective study consisted of cDNA or gDNA derived from T cells, B-cell-depleted T cells, or PBMCs. Sample metadata almost always included a de-identified subject ID, COVID-19 status, age in years and sex. A freely available public database, intended as a resource for researchers studying the immune response to SARS-CoV-2, is where the repertoires were released. Deeply sampled blood TCRbeta repertoires from subjects exposed to, actively infected with, or recovered from COVID-19 were included in the dataset. The samples were drawn from two sources: the first 160 participants of the ongoing ImmuneRACE study, and approximately 1,300 subjects contributed by 6 global collaborators.

In Seattle, one collaborating source enrolled patients while the infection was active and tracked those patients longitudinally over the course of disease. Collaborating institutions collected whole blood in K2EDTA tubes following their own protocols. Collaborator samples were shipped for TCRbeta analysis as frozen whole blood, isolated PBMCs, or DNA extracted from either sample type. The paper's findings and limits, for the study overall: The quantity of clinical and demographic metadata differed by source and by participant and was supplied without curation.

The immunoSEQ Assay, a bias-controlled multiplex PCR, was used to amplify TCRbeta CDR3 regions from genomic DNA. From the authors' description of their analysis: The number of nucleated cells in each sample was estimated by amplification of reference gene primers within the assay. To quantify the absolute abundance of each unique TCRbeta CDR3 rearrangement, sequence reads were collapsed and filtered. For each sample, productive Simpson clonality was calculated by taking the square root of Simpson's diversity index across productive rearrangements. TCRdb took this table from immuneACCESS and kept in-frame rearrangements with V and J called. Such tables lack part of the clones; where checked against another copy, unresolved V genes explain under half of the gap, and the rest is unexplained. D and trimming come from the DNA, and the V and J calls and clone size come from that table. The sample includes more than 45,000 clones, with 86% observed a single time. Together, the top ten hold approximately 2.5% of the sample.

Note on this clone: Its antigen is still unknown. The sample holds no much larger clone one base away, and base qualities are not on file.

This TCR derives from an elderly woman with COVID-19, enrolled during active disease. The sequenced sample consisted of peripheral blood.

The nucleotide sequence is TGTGCCAGCAGCCCCCGGACAGGGGGCCGCACTGAAGCTTTCTTT. This yields the protein CASSPRTGGRTEAFF. This chain is built from TRBV7-8 and TRBJ1-1; the central 11 bases match TRBD1. The CDR3 runs 15 residues from the cysteine to the phenylalanine. Only CDR3 DNA remains: 45 bases, in frame from the first base. According to the germline V gene, CDR1 reads SGHVS and CDR2 reads FQNEAQ. V trim: 5 bases; J trim: 4 bases; unmatched bases: 6.